These T cell receptor beta chains were read from a single sample in a study of vaccination effects on CD4 cells after COVID-19. For these receptors, no antigen is known. The protocol was immunoSEQ multiplex PCR, while the TCRdb copy is restricted to in-frame clones and leaves out a portion. The data hold about 64,000 clones, with about 73% observed a single time. Material: CD4+ T cells from PBMCs cultured with HCoV-OC43 spike peptides, obtained after COVID-19 vaccination. The receptors were sampled from a human donor who received a COVID-19 vaccine. CDR3s include the opening cysteine and the closing phenylalanine or tryptophan. The D gene is left open where the match is weak. Clone size is shown for a subset of rows, as once, few, many or a class of expanded clone.

TRBJ2-3	TRBD1	TRBV5-1	once	TGCGCCAGCAGCTGGGACAGGGAGGCAGATACGCAGTATTTT	CASSWDREADTQYF
TRBJ2-2	TRBD2	TRBV11-3	once	TGTGCCAGCAACGACGGGACAGCCGGGACTAGCGGAAACACCGGGGAGCTGTTTTTT	CASNDGTAGTSGNTGELFF
TRBJ2-3	-	TRBV10-1	once	TGCGCCAGCGGGGACAGTCTAGCGGAGAGCACAGATACGCAGTATTTT	CASGDSLAESTDTQYF
TRBJ2-3	-	TRBV10-1	-	TGCGCCAGCAGTGAGTCGGGGATTACAACTAGCACAGATACGCAGTATTTT	CASSESGITTSTDTQYF
TRBJ1-5	-	TRBV6-6	-	TGTGCCAGCAGCCGGGACAACTATAGCAATCAGCCCCAGCATTTT	CASSRDNYSNQPQHF
TRBJ1-1	-	TRBV5-5	-	TGTGCCAGCAGCTTGATGGGCGTGAACACTGAAGCTTTCTTT	CASSLMGVNTEAFF
TRBJ1-4	TRBD1	TRBV5-1	-	TGCGCCAGCAGCTTAGGGACAGGGTTTGAAAAACTGTTTTTT	CASSLGTGFEKLFF
TRBJ2-5	-	TRBV24-1	-	TGTGCCGCGGGGGCCCAAGAGACCCAGTACTTC	CAAGAQETQYF
TRBJ1-4	-	TRBV25-1	-	TGTGCCAGCAGTGAAACCCGCAGCAATAATGAAAAACTGTTTTTT	CASSETRSNNEKLFF
TRBJ1-6	TRBD1	TRBV7-9	few	TGTGCCAGCAGCCGAGGACAGGGATCACCCCTCCACTTT	CASSRGQGSPLHF
TRBJ2-1	TRBD2	TRBV10-3	-	TGTGCCATCAGTGTAAGCGGGGGGGCTTACAATGAGCAGTTCTTC	CAISVSGGAYNEQFF
TRBJ2-2	-	TRBV7-3	-	TGTGCCAGCAGCCCACATTTGGACACCGGGGAGCTGTTTTTT	CASSPHLDTGELFF
TRBJ2-3	-	TRBV2	-	TGTGCCAGCAGTGAATTTCTTGGGACAGCGCGGGGGAGAGGCACAGATACGCAGTATTTT	CASSEFLGTARGRGTDTQYF
TRBJ2-5	TRBD1	TRBV25-1	-	TGTGCCAGTTCCTCAGGGGGAGAGACCCAGTACTTC	CASSSGGETQYF
TRBJ2-2	TRBD1	TRBV24-1	-	TGTGCCACCAGTGACACCGGACAGGGGGCCGGGGAGCTGTTTTTT	CATSDTGQGAGELFF
TRBJ2-1	TRBD1	TRBV24-1	-	TGTGCCACCAGTGATCCCAGGACAGGCTCCTACAATGAGCAGTTCTTC	CATSDPRTGSYNEQFF